The 4 T cell receptor beta chains below were found in one sample sequenced in a study of blood T cells in healthy people across ages. Primed by a sample-barcoded 5' primer and a J-beta primer mix, a second PCR proceeded for 7 to 11 cycles. TCRdb redid the calling of the 5' RACE reads with MiXCR, one entry per CDR3 protein. The sample lists hundreds of thousands of distinct CDR3 sequences, 58% occurring once. Sequencing was done on a sample of blood. These receptors all come from a man younger than 40 in good health.

The V call is TRBV24-1, the J call TRBJ1-5; D gene uncertain. V lost 2 bases, J lost 0 bases, and 7 bases lay in between. Germline CDR1 reads KGHDR; CDR2 reads SFDVKD. The CDR3 length is 15 residues. The CDR3 sequence is CATSDSGSSNQPQHF. CDR3 in DNA: TGTGCCACCAGTGATTCGGGCTCTAGCAATCAGCCCCAGCATTTT.

This clonotype was detected only a few times. In nucleotides, the CDR3 is TGTGCCAGCAGCGTAGTGGGGGCAGATACGCAGTATTTT. It codes for CASSVVGADTQYF. The V gene is TRBV9, the J gene TRBJ2-3; D might be TRBD1 or TRBD2, each matching 5 bases. Trimming shortened V by 0 bases and J by 4 bases, and 6 bases separated the two germline ends. This CDR3 is built from 13 residues. Germline V gene sequence: CDR1 SGDLS, CDR2 YYNGEE. Full variable domain (remainder filled in from reference TRBV9 and TRBJ2-3): DSGVTQTPKHLITATGQRVTLRCSPRSGDLSVYWYQQSLDQGLQFLIQYYNGEERAKGNILERFSAQQFPDLHSELNLSSLELGDSALYFCASSVVGADTQYFGPGTRLTVL.

This clonotype showed up just a few times. The chain links TRBV29-1 to TRBJ2-1, with TRBD2 identical over 9 bases. Germline lookup yields CDR1 SQVTM and CDR2 ANQGSEA. This CDR3 is 13 amino acids long. Trimming took 6 bases from V and 8 from J; bases not matched to a gene: 8. The CDR3: CSVSGTSTDEQFF. CDR3 DNA: TGCAGCGTGTCCGGGACTAGCACGGATGAGCAGTTCTTC.

The chain joins TRBV20-1 to TRBJ2-1; perhaps TRBD2 as D (6 bases). This CDR3 has 11 residues. Per germline, CDR1 DFQATT and CDR2 SNEGSKA (reference sequence). The CDR3: CSAPRLVEQFF. The CDR3, as DNA: TGCAGCGCGCCCCGACTAGTTGAGCAGTTCTTC.